This T cell receptor beta chain stems from a study of cytomegalovirus exposure and HLA in healthy donors. Study in general: Around 81% of 398 genotyped donors fell in the Caucasian-associated ancestry cluster. Whole-study results and caveats: In a later analysis, donors in an Asian-associated ancestry cluster reportedly had fewer N-insertions in productive TCRs than the cohort mean. As was reported, the classifier diagnosed cytomegalovirus status with high specificity and sensitivity.

The table lists this clone with a few counts. Its antigen is currently unknown. This specimen includes other DNA sequences encoding the same CDR3. CDR3 length: 14 residues. Germline lookup yields CDR1 SGDLS and CDR2 YYNGEE. The V and J ends lost 3 bases and 0 bases, in that order; junction bases with no gene match: 1. PCR involved 60 Vbeta and 13 Jbeta primers. Some clones are missing from TCRdb's copy, which holds only in-frame ones; the method was immunoSEQ multiplex PCR. The data contain 160,000 or so clones, roughly 88% of them singletons. The sequence was obtained from a man in his fifties in good health and CMV-seropositive. The specimen was PBMCs. This chain links TRBV9 with TRBJ1-1; 8 bases align to TRBD1. CDR3 sequence (DNA): TGTGCCAGCAGCGCGGGACAGGTGAACACTGAAGCTTTCTTT. Translated, it gives CASSAGQVNTEAFF.